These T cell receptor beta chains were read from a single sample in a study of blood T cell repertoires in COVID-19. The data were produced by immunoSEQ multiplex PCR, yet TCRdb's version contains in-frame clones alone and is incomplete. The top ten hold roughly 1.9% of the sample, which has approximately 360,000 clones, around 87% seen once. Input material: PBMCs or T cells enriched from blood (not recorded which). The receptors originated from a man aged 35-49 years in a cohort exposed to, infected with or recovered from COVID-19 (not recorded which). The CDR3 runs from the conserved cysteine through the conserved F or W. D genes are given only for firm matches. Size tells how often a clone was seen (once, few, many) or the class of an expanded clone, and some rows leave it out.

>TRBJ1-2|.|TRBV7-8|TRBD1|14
TGTGCCAGCAGCTTCACAGGGGAGCCCTATGGCTACACCTTC
CASSFTGEPYGYTF
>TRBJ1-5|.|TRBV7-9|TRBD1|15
TGTGCCAGCAGCCCCGGACAGGGGCTCAATCAGCCCCAGCATTTT
CASSPGQGLNQPQHF
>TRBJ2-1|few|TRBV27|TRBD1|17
TGTGCCAGCAGTTTAAGGGGGCTAGTGAGCTCCTACAATGAGCAGTTCTTC
CASSLRGLVSSYNEQFF
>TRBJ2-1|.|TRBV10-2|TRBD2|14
TGCGCCAGCAGCCCTAGCGGGAGTGTCAATGAGCAGTTCTTC
CASSPSGSVNEQFF
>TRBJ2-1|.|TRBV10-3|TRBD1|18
TGTGCCATCAGTGAGTTAATGATCCGGGACAGGGGAGGGAATGAGCAGTTCTTC
CAISELMIRDRGGNEQFF
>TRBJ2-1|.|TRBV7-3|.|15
TGTGCCAGCAGCTCACTAGCAGGAGACTACAATGAGCAGTTCTTC
CASSSLAGDYNEQFF
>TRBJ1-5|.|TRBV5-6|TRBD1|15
TGTGCCAGCAGCCCGGGACAGGGGACATATCAGCCCCAGCATTTT
CASSPGQGTYQPQHF
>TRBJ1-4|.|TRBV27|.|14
TGTGCCAGCAGTTTAATGGGGGCGGGTGAAAAACTGTTTTTT
CASSLMGAGEKLFF
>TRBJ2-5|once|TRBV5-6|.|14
TGTGCCAGCAGCTTGGACAGGACCCAAGAGACCCAGTACTTC
CASSLDRTQETQYF
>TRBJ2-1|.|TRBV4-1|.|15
TGCGCCAGCAGCCAAGGTCGTGGAGCCTACAATGAGCAGTTCTTC
CASSQGRGAYNEQFF
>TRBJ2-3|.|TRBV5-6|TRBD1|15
TGTGCCAGCAGCTTGGGGACAGGACGCACAGATACGCAGTATTTT
CASSLGTGRTDTQYF
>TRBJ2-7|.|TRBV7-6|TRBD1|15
TGTGCCAGCAGCTTAGAGACAGGGGGGTCCTACGAGCAGTACTTC
CASSLETGGSYEQYF
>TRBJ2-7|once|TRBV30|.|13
TGTGCCTGGAGCCGAGGGAGTGGGTACGAGCAGTACTTC
CAWSRGSGYEQYF
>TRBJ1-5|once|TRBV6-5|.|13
TGTGCCAGCAGATGGACAGCCAATCAGCCCCAGCATTTT
CASRWTANQPQHF
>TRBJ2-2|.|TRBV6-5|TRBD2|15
TGTGCCAGCAGGCCGGGACTAGTACGCACCGGGGAGCTGTTTTTT
CASRPGLVRTGELFF
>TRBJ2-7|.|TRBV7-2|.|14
TGTGCCAGCAGCCCAGGGATGCCATCCTACGAGCAGTACTTC
CASSPGMPSYEQYF
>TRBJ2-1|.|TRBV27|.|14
TGTGCCAGCAGGTCTTATAACTCCTACAATGAGCAGTTCTTC
CASRSYNSYNEQFF
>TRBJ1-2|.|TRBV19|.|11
TGTGCCAGTACGCCGGTTCCTGGCTACACCTTC
CASTPVPGYTF
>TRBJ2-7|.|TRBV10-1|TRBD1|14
TGCGCCAATGACAGGGGGCGAGAATTCTACGAGCAGTACTTC
CANDRGREFYEQYF
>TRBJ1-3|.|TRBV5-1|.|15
TGCGCCAGCAGCTTGGCCCAGGCAGGGAGGGACACCATATATTTT
CASSLAQAGRDTIYF
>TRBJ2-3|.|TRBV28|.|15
TGTGCCAGCAGCTTCGGGATACCCCGCACAGATACGCAGTATTTT
CASSFGIPRTDTQYF
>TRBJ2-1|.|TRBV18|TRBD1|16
TGTGCCAGCTCTCCAAACAGGGGCGCTATTCACAATGAGCAGTTCTTC
CASSPNRGAIHNEQFF
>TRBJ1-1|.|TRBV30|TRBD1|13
TGTGCCTGGGCCGGACAGGGATGGCCTGAAGCTTTCTTT
CAWAGQGWPEAFF
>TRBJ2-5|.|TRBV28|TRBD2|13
TGTGCCAGCAGTGGGACTAGGCAAGAGACCCAGTACTTC
CASSGTRQETQYF
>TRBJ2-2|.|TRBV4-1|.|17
TGCGCCAGCAGCCAAGCTCGCGGACTAACGAACACCGGGGAGCTGTTTTTT
CASSQARGLTNTGELFF
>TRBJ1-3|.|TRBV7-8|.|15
TGTGCCAGCAGCCGACGGTCCCCCTCTGGAAACACCATATATTTT
CASSRRSPSGNTIYF
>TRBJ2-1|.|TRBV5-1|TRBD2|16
TGCGCCAGCAGCTTGGCAGCGGGAGGGCCGGGCAATGAGCAGTTCTTC
CASSLAAGGPGNEQFF
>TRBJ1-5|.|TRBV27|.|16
TGTGCCAGCAGTCTCAACAGGGCCACCAGCAATCAGCCCCAGCATTTT
CASSLNRATSNQPQHF
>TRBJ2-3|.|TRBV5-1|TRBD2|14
TGCGCCAGCAGCTCGACTAGCGAGGGAGATACGCAGTATTTT
CASSSTSEGDTQYF
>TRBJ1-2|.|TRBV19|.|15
TGTGCCAGCCGCAGGACAGAAAATCTTAACTATGGCTACACCTTC
CASRRTENLNYGYTF
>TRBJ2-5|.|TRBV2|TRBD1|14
TGTGCCAGCACCGGGACAGGGGTGAAAGAGACCCAGTACTTC
CASTGTGVKETQYF
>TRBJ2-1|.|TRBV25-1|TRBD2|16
TGTGCCAGCAGTCCCGCGACTAGCGGGAGGTCCAATGAGCAGTTCTTC
CASSPATSGRSNEQFF
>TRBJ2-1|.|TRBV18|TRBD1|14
TGTGCCAGCTCATCAGGACAGGGCTCACAGGAGCAGTTCTTC
CASSSGQGSQEQFF
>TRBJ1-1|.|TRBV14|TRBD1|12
TGTGCCAGCAGAGGACAGGGCCCTGAAGCTTTCTTT
CASRGQGPEAFF
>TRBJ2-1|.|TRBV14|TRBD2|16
TGTGCCAGCAGCCAAACTAGCGGGAGGACCTACAATGAGCAGTTCTTC
CASSQTSGRTYNEQFF
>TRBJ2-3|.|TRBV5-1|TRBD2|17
TGCGCCAGCAGCTTGGCAATCCGGGCGGGAGGGCCCGATACGCAGTATTTT
CASSLAIRAGGPDTQYF
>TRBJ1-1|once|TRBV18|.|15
TGTGCCAGCTCACCACCTAGGGGCTCGGTTACTGAAGCTTTCTTT
CASSPPRGSVTEAFF
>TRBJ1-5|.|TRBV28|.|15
TGTGCCAGCCGACCTACGACAGTATTAAATCAGCCCCAGCATTTT
CASRPTTVLNQPQHF
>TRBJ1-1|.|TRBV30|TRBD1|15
TGTGCCTGGACAGGGGGCTATAAAATGAACACTGAAGCTTTCTTT
CAWTGGYKMNTEAFF
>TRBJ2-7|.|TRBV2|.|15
TGTGCCAGCAGTGTCCAGTCAGGGCCCACCTACGAGCAGTACTTC
CASSVQSGPTYEQYF
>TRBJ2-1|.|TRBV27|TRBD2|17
TGTGCCAGCAGACTCGGGAGCGGGGGCCAAATGGGTGATGAGCAGTTCTTC
CASRLGSGGQMGDEQFF
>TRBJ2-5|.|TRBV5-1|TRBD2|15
TGCGCCAGTCAGTCTGCTAGCGGGAGTACGGAGACCCAGTACTTC
CASQSASGSTETQYF
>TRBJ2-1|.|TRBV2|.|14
TGTGCCAGCAAAATGGGGCACTCGTACAATGAGCAGTTCTTC
CASKMGHSYNEQFF
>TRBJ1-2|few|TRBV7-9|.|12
TGTGCCAGCAGCCTGGAGACCTATGGCTACACCTTC
CASSLETYGYTF
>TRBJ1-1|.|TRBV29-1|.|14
TGCAGCGTTGATTCCGGGGTCCCGGGGACTGAAGCTTTCTTT
CSVDSGVPGTEAFF
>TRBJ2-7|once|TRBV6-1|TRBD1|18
TGTGCCAGCAGTGAGTTCGCCCCGTTGGGGACAGCCTACTACGAGCAGTACTTC
CASSEFAPLGTAYYEQYF
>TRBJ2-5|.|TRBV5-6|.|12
TGTGCCAGCACCAGGGGCGGAGAGACCCAGTACTTC
CASTRGGETQYF
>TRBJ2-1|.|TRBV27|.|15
TGTGCCAGCAGTCCCGCCCGACAGACCTACAATGAGCAGTTCTTC
CASSPARQTYNEQFF
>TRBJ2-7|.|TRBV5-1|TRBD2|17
TGCGCCAGCAGCTCCGGGGATATAGCGGGAAGGGTCTGGGAGCAGTACTTC
CASSSGDIAGRVWEQYF